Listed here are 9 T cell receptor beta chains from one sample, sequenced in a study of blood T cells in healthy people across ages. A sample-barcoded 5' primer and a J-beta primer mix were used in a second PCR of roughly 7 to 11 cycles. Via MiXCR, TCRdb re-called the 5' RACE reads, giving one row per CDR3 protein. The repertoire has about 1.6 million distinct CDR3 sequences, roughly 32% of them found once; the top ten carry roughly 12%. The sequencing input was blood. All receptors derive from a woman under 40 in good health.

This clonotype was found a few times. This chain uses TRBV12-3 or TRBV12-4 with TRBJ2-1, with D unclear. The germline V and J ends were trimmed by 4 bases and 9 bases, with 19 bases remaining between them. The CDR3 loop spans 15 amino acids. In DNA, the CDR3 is TGTGCCAGCAGTTCACAATCTCGACTTGCCGTTGAGCAGTTCTTC. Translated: CASSSQSRLAVEQFF.

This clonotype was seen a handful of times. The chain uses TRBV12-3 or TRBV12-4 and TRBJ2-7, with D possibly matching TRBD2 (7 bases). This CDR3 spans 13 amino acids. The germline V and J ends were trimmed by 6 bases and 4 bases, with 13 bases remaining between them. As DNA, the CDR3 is TGTGCCAGCAGATGGAGGGGGGGGTACGAGCAGTACTTC. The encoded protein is CASRWRGGYEQYF.

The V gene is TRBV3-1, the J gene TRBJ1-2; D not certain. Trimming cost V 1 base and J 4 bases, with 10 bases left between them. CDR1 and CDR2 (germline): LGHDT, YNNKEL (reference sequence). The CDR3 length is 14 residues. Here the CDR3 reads CASSQVTPPYGYTF. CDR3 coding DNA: TGTGCCAGCAGCCAAGTTACACCACCCTATGGCTACACCTTC.

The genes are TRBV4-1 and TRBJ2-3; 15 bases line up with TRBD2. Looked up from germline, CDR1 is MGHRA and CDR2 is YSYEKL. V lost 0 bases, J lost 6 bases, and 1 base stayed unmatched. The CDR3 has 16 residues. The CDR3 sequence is CASSQEGTSGGDTQYF. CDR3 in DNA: TGCGCCAGCAGCCAAGAAGGGACTAGCGGGGGGGATACGCAGTATTTT.

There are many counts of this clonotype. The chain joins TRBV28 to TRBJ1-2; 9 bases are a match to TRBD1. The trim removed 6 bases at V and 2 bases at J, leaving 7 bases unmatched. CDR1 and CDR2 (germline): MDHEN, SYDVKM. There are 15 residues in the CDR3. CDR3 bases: TGTGCCAGCAGCCCCCACGGACAGGGGAACTATGGCTACACCTTC. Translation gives CASSPHGQGNYGYTF.

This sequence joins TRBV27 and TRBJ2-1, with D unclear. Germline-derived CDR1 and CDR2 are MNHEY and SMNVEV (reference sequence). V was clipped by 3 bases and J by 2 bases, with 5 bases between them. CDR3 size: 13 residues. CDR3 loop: CASSFAAYNEQFF. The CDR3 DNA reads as TGTGCCAGCAGTTTTGCAGCCTACAATGAGCAGTTCTTC.

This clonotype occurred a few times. CDR3 sequence (DNA): TGTGCCAGCAGTTCGGGGACAGGGAACAACTATGGCTACACCTTC. Amino acid sequence: CASSSGTGNNYGYTF. V and J are TRBV27 and TRBJ1-2; 9 nucleotides match TRBD1. The germline gives CDR1 MNHEY, CDR2 SMNVEV (reference sequence). The CDR3 is 15 amino acids. The V segment lost 4 bases and the J segment 2 bases; nucleotides outside the gene matches: 5.

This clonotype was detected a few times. CDR3: CASSRTGFDGNTEAFF. The CDR3 DNA sequence: TGTGCCAGCAGTAGAACAGGGTTTGATGGGAACACTGAAGCTTTCTTT. The chain joins TRBV27 to TRBJ1-1; D might be TRBD1 (6 bases). The CDR3 covers 16 residues. Trimming took off 5 bases at V and 1 base at J, with 17 bases between the two ends. Germline values: CDR1 MNHEY, CDR2 SMNVEV (reference sequence).

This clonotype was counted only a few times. The CDR3 nucleotides read TGTGCCAGCAGTATTCCGGGTATCCACGAGCAGTACTTC. Protein product: CASSIPGIHEQYF. The genes are TRBV6-5 and TRBJ2-7, with D unresolved. Germline CDR1 reads MNHEY; CDR2 reads SVGAGI. This CDR3 comprises 13 residues. The germline V and J ends were trimmed by 5 bases and 5 bases, with 13 bases remaining between them.